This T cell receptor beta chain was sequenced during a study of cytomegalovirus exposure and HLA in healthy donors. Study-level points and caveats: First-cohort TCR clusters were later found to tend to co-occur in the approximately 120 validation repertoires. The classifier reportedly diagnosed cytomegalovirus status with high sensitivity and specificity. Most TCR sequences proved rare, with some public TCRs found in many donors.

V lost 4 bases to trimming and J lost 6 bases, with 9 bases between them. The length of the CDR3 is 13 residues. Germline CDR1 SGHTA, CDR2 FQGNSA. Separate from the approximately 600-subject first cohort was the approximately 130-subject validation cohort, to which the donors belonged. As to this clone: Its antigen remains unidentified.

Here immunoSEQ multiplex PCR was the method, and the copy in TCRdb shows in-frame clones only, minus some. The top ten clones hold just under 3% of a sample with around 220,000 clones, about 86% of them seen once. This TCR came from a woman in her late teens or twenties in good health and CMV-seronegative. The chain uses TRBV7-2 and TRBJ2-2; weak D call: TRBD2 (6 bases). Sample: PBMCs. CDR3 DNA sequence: TGTGCCAGCAGCTCACTAGCATCCGGGGAGCTGTTTTTT. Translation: CASSSLASGELFF.